The subject of this entry is one TCR beta chain. The data stem from a study of cytomegalovirus exposure and HLA in healthy donors. V lost 7 bases and J 6 bases, leaving 16 bases between the germline ends. There are 13 residues in the CDR3. Germline CDR1 is MDHEN and CDR2 is SYDVKM. Sequenced by immunoSEQ multiplex PCR; TCRdb stores in-frame clones only, minus some. The table lists hundreds of thousands of clones, 90% of them singletons, with around 3.1% in the top ten. Sequenced input: PBMCs. V gene TRBV28 combines with J gene TRBJ2-7; D call uncertain. This receptor was taken from a woman aged 30 to 39 in good health and CMV-seronegative. CDR3 in amino acids: CASKNTRRGEQYF. CDR3 DNA: TGTGCCAGCAAAAACACCAGGCGAGGCGAGCAGTACTTC.